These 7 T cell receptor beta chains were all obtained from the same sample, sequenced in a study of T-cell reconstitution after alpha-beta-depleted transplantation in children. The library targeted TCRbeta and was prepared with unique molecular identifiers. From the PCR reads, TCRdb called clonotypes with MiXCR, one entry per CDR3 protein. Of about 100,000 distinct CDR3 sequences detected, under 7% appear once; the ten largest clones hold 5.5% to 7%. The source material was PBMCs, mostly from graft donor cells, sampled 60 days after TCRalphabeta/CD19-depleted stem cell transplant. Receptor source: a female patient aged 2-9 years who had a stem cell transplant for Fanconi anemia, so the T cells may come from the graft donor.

As DNA, the CDR3 is TGTGCCAGTAGTATTAGGGGCGCGGGAGACTATGGCTACACCTTC. This sequence encodes CASSIRGAGDYGYTF. The chain combines TRBV19 with TRBJ1-2, with D possibly matching TRBD1 (5 bases). CDR1 and CDR2 (germline): LNHDA, SQIVND (reference sequence). V was trimmed by 3 bases and J by 3 bases, leaving 14 bases between them. The CDR3 spans 15 residues. Filled out from reference TRBV19 and TRBJ1-2, the complete variable domain reads DGGITQSPKYLFRKEGQNVTLSCEQNLNHDAMYWYRQDPGQGLRLIYYSQIVNDFQKGDIAEGYSVSREKKESFPLTVTSAQKNPTAFYLCASSIRGAGDYGYTFGSGTRLTVV.

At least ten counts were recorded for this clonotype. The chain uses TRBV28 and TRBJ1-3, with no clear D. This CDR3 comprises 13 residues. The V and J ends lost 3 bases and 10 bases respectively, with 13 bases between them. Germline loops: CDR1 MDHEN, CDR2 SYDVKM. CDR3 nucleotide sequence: TGTGCCAGCAGTTTTTGGAGTTTAGGGACCATATATTTT. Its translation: CASSFWSLGTIYF.

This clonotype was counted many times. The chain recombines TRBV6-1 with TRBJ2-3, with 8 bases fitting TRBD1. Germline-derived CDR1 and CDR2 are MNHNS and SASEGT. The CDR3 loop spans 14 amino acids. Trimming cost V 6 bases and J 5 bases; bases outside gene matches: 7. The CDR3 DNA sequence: TGTGCCAGCAGAGCTCAGGGGGCGCAAGATACGCAGTATTTT. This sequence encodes CASRAQGAQDTQYF.

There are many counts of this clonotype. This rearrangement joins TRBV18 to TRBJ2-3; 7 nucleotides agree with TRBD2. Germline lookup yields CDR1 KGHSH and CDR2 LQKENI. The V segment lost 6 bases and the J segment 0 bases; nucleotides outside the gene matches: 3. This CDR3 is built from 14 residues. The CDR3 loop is CASSGGISTDTQYF. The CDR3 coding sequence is TGTGCCAGCTCCGGGGGGATTAGCACAGATACGCAGTATTTT.

The CDR3 nucleotides are TGTGCCAGCAGTGCAGGGACAGAACAGAACACTGAAGCTTTCTTT. This gives the protein CASSAGTEQNTEAFF. This sequence joins TRBV6-1 and TRBJ1-1, with 7 bases aligning to TRBD1. Germline lookup yields CDR1 MNHNS and CDR2 SASEGT. The V segment lost 4 bases and the J segment 1 base; nucleotides outside the gene matches: 6. The CDR3 consists of 15 residues.

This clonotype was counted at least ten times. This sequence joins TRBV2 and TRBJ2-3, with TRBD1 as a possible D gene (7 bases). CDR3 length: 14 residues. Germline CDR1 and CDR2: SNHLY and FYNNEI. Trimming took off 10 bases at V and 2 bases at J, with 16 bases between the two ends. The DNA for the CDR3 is TGTGCCACCGGGCGGGACAGCTACACAGATACGCAGTATTTT. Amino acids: CATGRDSYTDTQYF.

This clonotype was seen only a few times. CDR3 coding DNA: TGTGCCAGCAGCCGAGACCTGTGGGGCAGGATGATACAAGAGACCCAGTACTTC. Translating it yields CASSRDLWGRMIQETQYF. The rearrangement joins TRBV4-2 to TRBJ2-5, with a possible D match to TRBD1 (5 bases). V was trimmed by 4 bases and J by 2 bases, leaving 23 bases between them. This CDR3 spans 18 amino acids. CDR1 is LGHNA, CDR2 YNFKEQ, per germline.